This passage covers 31 T cell receptor beta chains from one sample sequenced in a study of CD8 T cells in ankylosing spondylitis (dated by TCRdb to between 2016 and 2019). Library generation was performed with 5' RACE. The instrument given in TCRdb is Illumina HiSeq 2500. TCRdb ran its own pipeline on the public reads, namely fastp trimming at Q25 and MiXCR clone calling, and kept in-frame beta chains. All rows with the same CDR3 protein become a single entry with the most common DNA and genes. The sample table lists 270,000 or so distinct CDR3 sequences, about a sixth of them with a count of one. The top ten constitute more than 25% of the sample. Sequencing was done on a sample of blood, either unsorted or a sorted T cell fraction (not recorded which). The receptors were sampled from a male donor with ankylosing spondylitis or in good health (not recorded which).

This chain joins TRBV10-3 and TRBJ2-7; the D is unclear. The length of the CDR3 is 17 residues. Germline CDR1 ENHRY, CDR2 SYGVKD. V was shortened by 2 bases and J by 2 bases, with 19 bases between the two germline ends. The CDR3 DNA reads TGTGCCATCAGTGAGGCCTGGGCGTCCAAAACCACCTACGAGCAGTACTTC. Its translation is CAISEAWASKTTYEQYF.

The V and J genes are TRBV6-1 and TRBJ2-5; D gene uncertain. This CDR3 is built from 14 residues. In germline, CDR1 is MNHNS, CDR2 SASEGT. V lost 7 bases and J lost 0, with 12 bases in between. CDR3 sequence (DNA): TGTGCCAGCAAGGCGAAAGGTTACCAAGAGACCCAGTACTTC. It is translated as CASKAKGYQETQYF.

The genes are TRBV5-6 and TRBJ2-3, with D possibly being TRBD1 or TRBD2 (6 bases each). CDR1 is SGHDT, CDR2 YYEEEE, per germline. CDR3 length: 14 residues. V was cut by 5 bases and J by 4 bases, with 14 bases left in between. CDR3 loop: CASSIGGTADTQYF. The CDR3 DNA is TGTGCCAGCAGTATCGGGGGCACGGCAGATACGCAGTATTTT.

This clonotype was observed a handful of times. The chain links TRBV25-1 to TRBJ2-3; 7 bases align to TRBD1. CDR3 length equals 14 residues. Per the germline V gene, CDR1 is MGHDK and CDR2 is SYGVNS. The V segment lost 6 bases and the J segment 1 base; nucleotides outside the gene matches: 4. The CDR3 coding sequence is TGTGCCAGCAGCTGGGACAGCCGCACAGATACGCAGTATTTT. It translates to CASSWDSRTDTQYF.

V usage is TRBV5-5 and J usage is TRBJ2-3; 8 nucleotides agree with TRBD2. The CDR3 spans 16 residues. Germline V CDR1 and CDR2: SGHKS, YYEKEE (reference sequence). V lost 3 bases and J lost 6; bases outside the gene matches: 12. CDR3 DNA sequence: TGTGCCAGCAGCTCCAGCGGGCTAGCGGGTTTGGATACGCAGTATTTT. This encodes CASSSSGLAGLDTQYF.

The chain links TRBV4-1 to TRBJ2-1; D might be TRBD2 (5 bases). V lost 0 bases and J 0 bases, leaving 12 bases between the germline ends. Germline V gives CDR1 MGHRA, CDR2 YSYEKL. This CDR3 region has 17 residues. The CDR3 is CASSQEDSASSYNEQFF. CDR3 nucleotide sequence: TGCGCCAGCAGCCAAGAGGATAGCGCCAGCTCCTACAATGAGCAGTTCTTC.

The gene calls are TRBV25-1 and TRBJ2-3; D remains unclear. Between the trimmed V and J ends, which lost 1 base and 7 bases, there was a span of 18 bases. Germline V lookup: CDR1 MGHDK, CDR2 SYGVNS. CDR3 length equals 16 residues. As DNA, the CDR3 is TGTGCCAGCAGTGAATCTGGCGCTGGTGCCCGGTATACGCAGTATTTT. Protein sequence: CASSESGAGARYTQYF.

This clonotype was counted between two and nine times. The V gene is TRBV5-1, the J gene TRBJ2-1; 8 bases are shared with TRBD2. The CDR3 is 16 amino acids. After removal of 0 bases from V and 7 bases from J, the junction contained 9 bases not matched to a gene. CDR1 and CDR2 (germline): SGHRS, YFSETQ. The CDR3 DNA follows: TGCGCCAGCAGCTTGGATACAGCGGGAGTTGATAATGAGCAGTTCTTC. The encoded protein is CASSLDTAGVDNEQFF.

This clonotype was detected only a few times. The J gene is TRBJ2-7, the V gene TRBV4-1, with 8 bases aligning to TRBD2. There are 15 residues in the CDR3. V lost 4 bases and J lost 2; bases outside the gene matches: 7. Germline-derived CDR1 and CDR2 are MGHRA and YSYEKL. The DNA of the CDR3 is TGCGCCAGCAGCCCACGGGGGGGAGCCCCCTACGAGCAGTACTTC. Translating it yields CASSPRGGAPYEQYF.

The CDR3 here is CATSDWDAQYF. The CDR3 DNA sequence: TGTGCCACCAGTGATTGGGATGCGCAGTATTTT. The chain uses TRBV24-1 and TRBJ2-3; D uncertain. With 2 bases removed from V and 10 bases from J, the gap between germline ends came to 6 bases. Germline V CDR1 and CDR2: KGHDR, SFDVKD. The CDR3 runs to 11 residues.

This clonotype was seen only a few times. The CDR3 DNA follows: TGTGCCAGCAGTTACACACGGGACTACTACGAGCAGTACTTC. Translated, it gives CASSYTRDYYEQYF. The rearrangement joins TRBV6-5 to TRBJ2-7, with TRBD2 matching 7 bases. Per germline, CDR1 MNHEY and CDR2 SVGAGI. The J segment lost 3 bases and the V segment lost 2 bases, leaving 4 bases of the junction unmatched. The CDR3 covers 14 residues.

This clonotype was seen repeatedly, ten times or more. This rearrangement joins TRBV29-1 to TRBJ2-4; D might be TRBD1 (5 bases). Germline CDR1 is SQVTM and CDR2 is ANQGSEA. V gave up 3 bases and J gave up 1 base, with 16 bases separating them. The CDR3 contains 16 residues. CDR3 in DNA: TGCAGCGTTGAGGTAGAAGGGGCTAGGGCCAAAAACATTCAGTACTTC. Amino acid sequence: CSVEVEGARAKNIQYF.

This clonotype was seen a few times. This chain joins TRBV20-1 and TRBJ2-3; possibly TRBD1 for D (5 bases). This CDR3 comprises 15 residues. V was clipped by 0 bases and J by 0 bases, with 10 bases between them. Germline loops: CDR1 DFQATT, CDR2 SNEGSKA (reference sequence). The CDR3 DNA sequence: TGCAGTGCTAGAGATCTGAGACAGAGCACAGATACGCAGTATTTT. As protein: CSARDLRQSTDTQYF.

This clonotype was seen more than once but under ten times. This chain uses TRBV20-1 with TRBJ1-5; 8 bases fit TRBD1. The germline V gene encodes CDR1 DFQATT and CDR2 SNEGSKA (reference sequence). The trim removed 5 bases at V and 0 bases at J, leaving 12 bases unmatched. The length of the CDR3 is 17 residues. The CDR3 nucleotides read TGCAGTGCTCAGGACAGGGCCAAGACCTATAGCAATCAGCCCCAGCATTTT. It specifies CSAQDRAKTYSNQPQHF.

This chain joins TRBV20-1 and TRBJ1-6, with unresolved D. From germline, CDR1 is DFQATT and CDR2 SNEGSKA (reference sequence). The CDR3 extends over 11 amino acids. Here the CDR3 reads CPEGLRSPLHF. CDR3 bases: TGCCCCGAGGGTCTGCGTTCACCCCTCCACTTT.

The chain is built from TRBV5-6 and TRBJ1-1, with 10 bases lining up with TRBD1. The germline gives CDR1 SGHDT, CDR2 YYEEEE. This CDR3 region has 17 residues. V was pared by 8 bases and J by 0 bases, with 13 bases of the junction left unmatched. The DNA of the CDR3 is TGTGCCAGTAAGCCGGGACAGGGGTCGAGCATGAACACTGAAGCTTTCTTT. Translated, it gives CASKPGQGSSMNTEAFF. Full variable domain (outside the CDR3, taken from reference TRBV5-6 and TRBJ1-1): DAGVTQSPTHLIKTRGQQVTLRCSPKSGHDTVSWYQQALGQGPQFIFQYYEEEERQRGNFPDRFSGHQFPNYSSELNVNALLLGDSALYLCASKPGQGSSMNTEAFFGQGTRLTVV.

V and J are TRBV29-1 and TRBJ2-7; the D gene is possibly TRBD1 (5 bases). Per the germline V gene, CDR1 is SQVTM and CDR2 is ANQGSEA. Trimming shortened V by 2 bases and J by 1 base, and 9 bases separated the two germline ends. CDR3 length: 13 residues. For the CDR3, the DNA is TGCAGCGTTGAACAGGGTGGTTCCTACGAGCAGTACTTC. Residues: CSVEQGGSYEQYF.

This clonotype was seen at least ten times. This sequence joins TRBV4-1 and TRBJ1-1; D unclear. In germline, CDR1 is MGHRA, CDR2 YSYEKL. V was shortened by 0 bases and J by 11 bases, with 10 bases between the two germline ends. The CDR3 length is 12 residues. CDR3 nucleotides: TGCGCCAGCAGCCAAGAGGTGGGTACGGCTTTCTTT. Its protein product is CASSQEVGTAFF.

In this sample, this clonotype turned up a few times. As DNA, the CDR3 is TGCAGCGTTGATCCGGGCAGGCCTGAAGCTTTCTTT. The encoded protein is CSVDPGRPEAFF. The chain employs TRBV29-1 and TRBJ1-1, with unresolved D. Germline CDR1 reads SQVTM; CDR2 reads ANQGSEA. The CDR3 is 12 residues long. Between the trimmed V and J ends, which lost 3 bases and 6 bases, there was a span of 11 bases. Together with reference TRBV29-1 and TRBJ1-1, the CDR3 gives the full variable domain: SAVISQKPSRDICQRGTSLTIQCQVDSQVTMMFWYRQQPGQSLTLIATANQGSEATYESGFVIDKFPISRPNLTFSTLTVSNMSPEDSSIYLCSVDPGRPEAFFGQGTRLTVV.

This clonotype was counted ten times or more. The V and J genes are TRBV12-3 or TRBV12-4 and TRBJ2-3, with TRBD1 identical over 12 bases. V shed 3 bases, J shed 4 bases, and the junction held 5 bases outside the gene matches. There are 16 residues in the CDR3. CDR3 in amino acids: CASSLGTGGYADTQYF. In DNA, the CDR3 is TGTGCCAGCAGTTTGGGGACAGGGGGCTATGCAGATACGCAGTATTTT.

The table lists this clonotype with many counts. CDR3 protein: CASSQESEQYF. DNA of the CDR3: TGCGCCAGCAGCCAAGAAAGTGAGCAGTACTTC. This chain uses TRBV4-1 with TRBJ2-7; D uncertain. Trimming shortened V by 0 bases and J by 7 bases, and 4 bases separated the two germline ends. Germline V gene data show CDR1 as MGHRA and CDR2 as YSYEKL. The CDR3 is 11 amino acids.

V gene TRBV3-1 combines with J gene TRBJ1-5; unclear D gene. This CDR3 comprises 15 residues. Trimming pared 4 bases from V and 0 bases from J, leaving 10 bases between. Germline CDR1 is LGHDT and CDR2 is YNNKEL (reference sequence). The CDR3 here is CASSPRGYSNQPQHF. In nucleotides, the CDR3 is TGTGCCAGCAGCCCGAGAGGGTATAGCAATCAGCCCCAGCATTTT.

This clonotype was seen more than once but under ten times. The gene calls are TRBV5-1 and TRBJ2-1; D gene unclear. The length of the CDR3 is 12 residues. Deletions cut 3 bases from V and 8 bases from J, with 9 bases between. Germline-derived CDR1 and CDR2 are SGHRS and YFSETQ. In DNA, the CDR3 is TGCGCCAGCAGCTGGAATGGGGATGAGCAGTTCTTC. Encoded protein: CASSWNGDEQFF.

The chain is built from TRBV4-1 and TRBJ2-1; possibly TRBD2 for D (5 bases). CDR3 length: 18 residues. Germline assignment: CDR1 MGHRA and CDR2 YSYEKL. Between the trimmed V and J ends, which lost 0 bases and 1 base, there was a span of 16 bases. The CDR3 protein is CASSQEQWGAGSYNEQFF. CDR3 in DNA: TGCGCCAGCAGCCAAGAACAGTGGGGAGCTGGGTCCTACAATGAGCAGTTCTTC.

This clonotype was found a few times. This chain uses TRBV4-2 with TRBJ2-7, with D unresolved. V lost 0 bases to trimming and J lost 5 bases, with 5 bases between them. This CDR3 has 12 residues. CDR1 and CDR2 (germline): LGHNA, YNFKEQ. CDR3 nucleotides: TGTGCCAGCAGCCAAGATTTTGACGAGCAGTACTTC. Encoded protein: CASSQDFDEQYF.

V gene TRBV5-1 combines with J gene TRBJ1-5, with a possible D match to TRBD1 (5 bases). Germline CDR1 and CDR2: SGHRS and YFSETQ. Deletions cut 0 bases from V and 7 bases from J, with 8 bases between. This CDR3 is 13 amino acids long. CDR3 sequence reads: CASSLAGGQPQHF. The CDR3 region has the DNA TGCGCCAGCAGCTTGGCTGGGGGACAGCCCCAGCATTTT.

J is TRBJ1-2 and V is TRBV6-1, with a possible D match to TRBD1 (5 bases). CDR1 and CDR2 (germline): MNHNS, SASEGT. The CDR3 has 17 residues. Trimming removed 5 bases from V and 0 bases from J, with 19 bases in between. This CDR3 reads CASSPTGTTFTNYGYTF. CDR3 nucleotide sequence: TGTGCCAGCAGTCCCACAGGAACGACTTTTACTAACTATGGCTACACCTTC.

V is TRBV9 and J is TRBJ2-4; 11 bases fit TRBD2. Germline V gives CDR1 SGDLS, CDR2 YYNGEE. V lost 0 bases and J lost 9; bases outside the gene matches: 11. The CDR3 extends over 17 amino acids. The CDR3 reads CASSVGVAGGPGFIQYF. The CDR3 DNA reads as TGTGCCAGCAGCGTAGGAGTAGCGGGAGGGCCCGGGTTCATTCAGTACTTC.

With regard to this clonotype: Sequence at one end of the junction differs from germline and may be a read error. The chain carries TRBV7-7 and TRBJ2-7; 10 nucleotides match TRBD1. This CDR3 comprises 13 residues. Germline CDR1 SSHAT, CDR2 FNYEAQ (reference sequence). Here the CDR3 DNA reads TGTGCTAGCAGCAAAGACAGGGGGCACGAGCAGTACTTC. Translation: CASSKDRGHEQYF.

This clonotype has a handful of counts. V and J are TRBV6-5 and TRBJ2-7, with a weak D call TRBD1 (7 bases). CDR3 size: 13 residues. Germline V gene data show CDR1 as MNHEY and CDR2 as SVGAGI. Trimming cost V 3 bases and J 7 bases, with 13 bases left between them. The chain's CDR3 is CASSYDRAGEQYF. DNA for the CDR3: TGTGCCAGCAGTTATGACAGGGCGGGGGAGCAGTACTTC.

This clonotype was seen more than once but under ten times. The V and J genes are TRBV29-1 and TRBJ2-1; 15 bases line up with TRBD2. J gave up 1 base and V 4 bases, and 2 bases lay outside the gene matches. CDR3 length: 16 residues. CDR1 is SQVTM and CDR2 is ANQGSEA in the germline V gene. Written as DNA, the CDR3 is TGCAGCGTTGCTGGGACTAGCGGGAGGTCCTACAATGAGCAGTTCTTC. The encoded protein is CSVAGTSGRSYNEQFF.